The 14 T cell receptor beta chains below all came from one sample that was sequenced in a study of immune evolution from preneoplasia to lung adenocarcinoma. Data came from immunoSEQ multiplex PCR; TCRdb stores just in-frame clones and leaves some out. The sample has 1,100 to 1,500 clones; roughly 84% are singletons. Sequenced input: FFPE atypical adenomatous hyperplasia tissue from the lung. Indicated subset: atypical adenomatous hyperplasia (AAH), lung preneoplasia. Every receptor here comes from a person between 70 and 80 years old with lung adenocarcinoma.

The CDR3 loop reads CASSQVSKVRDTQYF. CDR3 coding DNA: TGTGCCAGCAGCCAAGTCTCCAAGGTTAGGGATACGCAGTATTTT. This chain uses TRBV14 with TRBJ2-3, with D hard to call. Germline V lookup: CDR1 SGHDN, CDR2 FVKESK. The CDR3 extends over 15 amino acids. With 1 base removed from V and 6 bases from J, the gap between germline ends came to 14 bases.

The chain joins TRBV5-6 to TRBJ2-3, with a possible D match to TRBD2 (6 bases). Trimming removed 4 bases from V and 1 base from J, with 13 bases in between. This CDR3 has 15 residues. Germline values: CDR1 SGHDT, CDR2 YYEEEE. In DNA, the CDR3 is TGTGCCAGCAGCCTCCGACTAGTTCGCACAGATACGCAGTATTTT. Its translation: CASSLRLVRTDTQYF.

The V gene is TRBV5-1, the J gene TRBJ1-4; D is unresolved. Germline lookup yields CDR1 SGHRS and CDR2 YFSETQ. Deletions cut 1 base from V and 7 bases from J, with 17 bases between. This CDR3 is built from 16 residues. The CDR3 sequence is CASSLSGGSGSEKLFF. The CDR3 DNA sequence: TGCGCCAGCAGCTTGAGTGGTGGGTCGGGGAGTGAAAAACTGTTTTTT.

The chain couples TRBV19 to TRBJ2-5; no definite D call. CDR1 is LNHDA, CDR2 SQIVND, per germline (reference sequence). Deletions cut 8 bases from V and 6 bases from J, with 10 bases between. This CDR3 is 11 amino acids long. CDR3 residues: CASGQQQTQYF. For the CDR3, the DNA is TGTGCCAGTGGTCAACAGCAGACCCAGTACTTC.

The V gene is TRBV25-1, the J gene TRBJ2-3, with D unresolved. Trimming removed 3 bases at V and 4 bases at J, with 8 bases between. Germline lookup yields CDR1 MGHDK and CDR2 SYGVNS. The length of the CDR3 is 13 residues. CDR3 sequence (DNA): TGTGCCAGCAGTGATTTTCCGGCAGATACGCAGTATTTT. Its protein product is CASSDFPADTQYF.

The V call is TRBV15, the J call TRBJ2-7; 13 bases align to TRBD2. This CDR3 is built from 16 residues. CDR1 and CDR2 from the germline V gene are LNHNV and YYDKDF (reference sequence). V dropped 1 base and J dropped 5; count of bases not matched to a gene: 5. CDR3 sequence (DNA): TGTGCCACCAGCAGAGTGGGGGGGACTAGCGGGGACGAGCAGTACTTC. This encodes CATSRVGGTSGDEQYF.

The V gene is TRBV18, the J gene TRBJ2-4; the D is unclear. Germline lookup yields CDR1 KGHSH and CDR2 LQKENI. V was clipped by 2 bases and J by 0 bases, with 11 bases between them. There are 16 residues in the CDR3. The DNA of the CDR3 is TGTGCCAGCTCACCATTGTACTTCGGAGCCAAAAACATTCAGTACTTC. This translates into CASSPLYFGAKNIQYF. The full variable domain, its missing parts supplied by reference TRBV18 and TRBJ2-4, is NAGVMQNPRHLVRRRGQEARLRCSPMKGHSHVYWYRQLPEEGLKFMVYLQKENIIDESGMPKERFSAEFPKEGPSILRIQQVVRGDSAAYFCASSPLYFGAKNIQYFGAGTRLSVL.

The CDR3 region is CASDDRGMTEAFF. As DNA, the CDR3 is TGTGCCAGTGACGACAGGGGGATGACTGAAGCTTTCTTT. The chain joins TRBV19 to TRBJ1-1; 9 bases map to TRBD1. CDR3 length: 13 amino acids. V lost 8 bases to trimming and J lost 5 bases; unmatched junction nucleotides: 6. CDR1 is LNHDA, CDR2 SQIVND, per germline (reference sequence). The full variable domain, with the rest looked up from reference TRBV19 and TRBJ1-1, is DGGITQSPKYLFRKEGQNVTLSCEQNLNHDAMYWYRQDPGQGLRLIYYSQIVNDFQKGDIAEGYSVSREKKESFPLTVTSAQKNPTAFYLCASDDRGMTEAFFGQGTRLTVV.

The chain links TRBV28 to TRBJ2-7; 7 bases agree with TRBD1. Germline CDR1 and CDR2: MDHEN and SYDVKM. Germline trimming cut 1 base from V and 6 bases from J; bases unmatched to any gene: 6. This CDR3 spans 14 amino acids. As DNA, the CDR3 is TGTGCCAGCAGTTTATCCGGGACAGTCCGCGAGCAGTACTTC. Its translation: CASSLSGTVREQYF.

This sequence joins TRBV7-9 and TRBJ2-1, with 8 bases aligning to TRBD2. CDR1 and CDR2 (germline): SEHNR, FQNEAQ (reference sequence). Losses at the gene ends were 5 bases for V and 8 bases for J; bases not matched to a gene: 14. The CDR3 loop spans 16 amino acids. CDR3 sequence reads: CASSPRRTSLRHEQFF. CDR3 DNA sequence: TGTGCCAGCAGCCCCCGAAGGACTAGCCTCCGCCATGAGCAGTTCTTC.

The CDR3 sequence: CASSLAGTGVYEQYF. CDR3 in DNA: TGTGCCAGCAGTTTAGCCGGGACAGGGGTTTACGAGCAGTACTTC. The chain uses TRBV27 and TRBJ2-7; 10 bases align to TRBD1. This CDR3 spans 15 amino acids. The V gene end was trimmed by 2 bases and the J gene end by 4 bases; junction bases not matched to a gene: 5. Germline CDR1 is MNHEY and CDR2 is SMNVEV (reference sequence).

The V and J genes are TRBV25-1 and TRBJ1-2, with D unclear. The CDR3 length is 12 residues. Germline assignment: CDR1 MGHDK and CDR2 SYGVNS. Trimming stripped 6 bases from V and 5 bases from J, with 10 bases between. The CDR3 nucleotides read TGTGCCAGCAGCCCCGGTGGGTATGGCTACACCTTC. Protein: CASSPGGYGYTF.

V and J are TRBV6-1 and TRBJ2-7, with no clear D. The V end lost 1 base, the J end lost 7 bases, and 11 bases lay between the germline ends. The germline V gene encodes CDR1 MNHNS and CDR2 SASEGT. The CDR3 extends over 13 amino acids. CDR3 in amino acids: CASSEVSNREQYF. The CDR3 DNA reads as TGTGCCAGCAGTGAAGTTAGTAATCGGGAGCAGTACTTC.

V is TRBV7-2 and J is TRBJ1-2, with 8 bases aligning to TRBD1. The CDR3 is 17 residues long. CDR1 is SGHTA and CDR2 is FQGNSA in the germline V gene. V dropped 5 bases and J dropped 0; count of bases not matched to a gene: 11. This chain's CDR3 is CASSLVTGQGPNYGYTF. As DNA, the CDR3 is TGTGCCAGCAGCCTAGTGACCGGACAGGGCCCTAACTATGGCTACACCTTC.